A selection of T cell receptor beta chains follows, all from one sample in a study of blood T cell repertoires in COVID-19. Sequencing used immunoSEQ multiplex PCR; TCRdb keeps in-frame clones, though not all of them. The table includes roughly 220,000 clones, 65% to 85% detected once. The sample was PBMCs or T cells enriched from blood (not recorded which). All receptors come from a young man with acute COVID-19. Each CDR3 is given with its conserved first and last residue. Each record gives: CDR3 length, clone size, J gene, V gene, D gene, CDR3 DNA, CDR3 protein. D genes are given only for firm matches. Clone size is given for some rows only: seen once, a few or many times, or a class if the clone is expanded.

cdr3_length: 11
clone_size: once
j_call: TRBJ2-3
v_call: TRBV7-9
d_call: TRBD2
cdr3_nt: TGTGCCAGCCGCGGGGGTTTAACGCAGTATTTT
cdr3_aa: CASRGGLTQYF

cdr3_length: 14
clone_size: once
j_call: TRBJ1-1
v_call: TRBV4-1
d_call: -
cdr3_nt: TGCGCCAGCAAATCCCTGACAGCTAACACTGAAGCTTTCTTT
cdr3_aa: CASKSLTANTEAFF

cdr3_length: 15
clone_size: -
j_call: TRBJ1-1
v_call: TRBV7-9
d_call: TRBD1
cdr3_nt: TGTGCCAGCACCTCACCGACAGGGCAGAACACTGAAGCTTTCTTT
cdr3_aa: CASTSPTGQNTEAFF

cdr3_length: 14
clone_size: -
j_call: TRBJ2-7
v_call: TRBV9
d_call: -
cdr3_nt: TGTGCCAGCAGCATCGGGACTGAGGGGCTCGAGCAGTACTTC
cdr3_aa: CASSIGTEGLEQYF

cdr3_length: 14
clone_size: -
j_call: TRBJ2-7
v_call: TRBV5-4
d_call: TRBD2
cdr3_nt: TGTGCCAGCAGCTTAACCGGGACTAGTTACGAGCAGTACTTC
cdr3_aa: CASSLTGTSYEQYF

cdr3_length: 14
clone_size: -
j_call: TRBJ1-2
v_call: TRBV28
d_call: -
cdr3_nt: TGTGCCAGCAGCCCTGACCCTGGGCACTATGGCTACACCTTC
cdr3_aa: CASSPDPGHYGYTF

cdr3_length: 13
clone_size: -
j_call: TRBJ2-3
v_call: TRBV7-2
d_call: -
cdr3_nt: TGTGCCAGCAGCCTTGTCACGAGGGAAACGCAGTATTTT
cdr3_aa: CASSLVTRETQYF

cdr3_length: 15
clone_size: -
j_call: TRBJ1-2
v_call: TRBV18
d_call: TRBD1
cdr3_nt: TGTGCCAGCTCACCAGGGAGGGACAGGAGGAATGGCTACACCTTC
cdr3_aa: CASSPGRDRRNGYTF

cdr3_length: 14
clone_size: -
j_call: TRBJ1-1
v_call: TRBV11-3
d_call: TRBD1
cdr3_nt: TGTGCCAGCAGCCCGGGGACAGGGAACACTGAAGCTTTCTTT
cdr3_aa: CASSPGTGNTEAFF

cdr3_length: 14
clone_size: -
j_call: TRBJ2-5
v_call: TRBV19
d_call: -
cdr3_nt: TGTGCCAGTAGGAGAACGGGGTATACAGAGACCCAGTACTTC
cdr3_aa: CASRRTGYTETQYF

cdr3_length: 15
clone_size: many
j_call: TRBJ1-6
v_call: TRBV2
d_call: TRBD1
cdr3_nt: TGTGCCAGCAGTGGGGGACAGGGGTGGAATTCACCCCTCCACTTT
cdr3_aa: CASSGGQGWNSPLHF

cdr3_length: 15
clone_size: many
j_call: TRBJ2-2
v_call: TRBV5-3
d_call: -
cdr3_nt: TGTGCCAGAAGGAAAGTCAGGAGGAGGGCCGGGGAGCTGTTTTTT
cdr3_aa: CARRKVRRRAGELFF

cdr3_length: 16
clone_size: -
j_call: TRBJ2-1
v_call: TRBV24-1
d_call: TRBD2
cdr3_nt: TGTGCCACCAGTGAACCTAGCGGGGGCATCTACAATGAGCAGTTCTTC
cdr3_aa: CATSEPSGGIYNEQFF

cdr3_length: 14
clone_size: -
j_call: TRBJ1-5
v_call: TRBV19
d_call: -
cdr3_nt: TGTGCCAGTAGTGCCCAGTCCCTGCGGGAGGCCCAGCATTTT
cdr3_aa: CASSAQSLREAQHF

cdr3_length: 14
clone_size: -
j_call: TRBJ1-3
v_call: TRBV7-6
d_call: TRBD1
cdr3_nt: TGTGCCAGCCGACAGGGTTCCCCTGGAAACACCATATATTTT
cdr3_aa: CASRQGSPGNTIYF

cdr3_length: 14
clone_size: -
j_call: TRBJ2-3
v_call: TRBV24-1
d_call: TRBD1
cdr3_nt: TGTGCCACAGGACAGGGTGTCTCGCAAGATACGCAGTATTTT
cdr3_aa: CATGQGVSQDTQYF

cdr3_length: 18
clone_size: once
j_call: TRBJ1-6
v_call: TRBV21-1
d_call: -
cdr3_nt: TGTGCCAGCAGCAAGGTAATTCGACAGGGTCCGAAGGATTCACCCCTCCACTTT
cdr3_aa: CASSKVIRQGPKDSPLHF

cdr3_length: 13
clone_size: -
j_call: TRBJ2-3
v_call: TRBV27
d_call: TRBD2
cdr3_nt: TGTGCCAGCGGGACTACTAACACAGATACGCAGTATTTT
cdr3_aa: CASGTTNTDTQYF

cdr3_length: 15
clone_size: -
j_call: TRBJ1-6
v_call: TRBV3-1/TRBV3-2
d_call: TRBD1
cdr3_nt: TGTGCCAGCAGCCAAATCGGACAGGGGATTTCACCCCTCCACTTT
cdr3_aa: CASSQIGQGISPLHF

cdr3_length: 13
clone_size: -
j_call: TRBJ2-7
v_call: TRBV6-4
d_call: -
cdr3_nt: TGTGCCAGCAGACCCCCTACTCCCTACGAGCAGTACTTC
cdr3_aa: CASRPPTPYEQYF

cdr3_length: 12
clone_size: once
j_call: TRBJ1-2
v_call: TRBV10-2
d_call: -
cdr3_nt: TGCGCGATCCAGCGGTGGGAAGATGGCTACACCTTC
cdr3_aa: CAIQRWEDGYTF

cdr3_length: 13
clone_size: -
j_call: TRBJ2-1
v_call: TRBV19
d_call: -
cdr3_nt: TGTGCCAGTAGGGTCGACGGGTACAATGAGCAGTTCTTC
cdr3_aa: CASRVDGYNEQFF

cdr3_length: 13
clone_size: -
j_call: TRBJ1-6
v_call: TRBV2
d_call: -
cdr3_nt: TGTGCCAGCAGTGACCCCTCGAATTCACCCCTCCACTTT
cdr3_aa: CASSDPSNSPLHF

cdr3_length: 13
clone_size: -
j_call: TRBJ2-2
v_call: TRBV12-3/TRBV12-4
d_call: -
cdr3_nt: TGTGCCAGCTTGCTAGGAGGGCTCGGGGAGCTGTTTTTT
cdr3_aa: CASLLGGLGELFF

cdr3_length: 14
clone_size: -
j_call: TRBJ1-2
v_call: TRBV4-2
d_call: TRBD1
cdr3_nt: TGTGCCAGCTCGGGGACAGGCGGAAGAGATGGCTACACCTTC
cdr3_aa: CASSGTGGRDGYTF

cdr3_length: 16
clone_size: -
j_call: TRBJ2-7
v_call: TRBV28
d_call: TRBD1
cdr3_nt: TGTGCCAGCAGTTTTTCAGTAACAGGGGCCAAGGGCGAGCAGTACTTC
cdr3_aa: CASSFSVTGAKGEQYF

cdr3_length: 14
clone_size: -
j_call: TRBJ2-5
v_call: TRBV6-6
d_call: -
cdr3_nt: TGTGCCAGCAATTCCCCGGGATACCAAGAGACCCAGTACTTC
cdr3_aa: CASNSPGYQETQYF

cdr3_length: 13
clone_size: -
j_call: TRBJ1-5
v_call: TRBV12-5
d_call: -
cdr3_nt: TGTGCTAGTGCCTCGACAGAAAATCAGCCCCAGCATTTT
cdr3_aa: CASASTENQPQHF

cdr3_length: 16
clone_size: once
j_call: TRBJ1-1
v_call: TRBV27
d_call: TRBD1
cdr3_nt: TGTGCCAGCAGTTTGGGATACAGGGGGCTCAACACTGAAGCTTTCTTT
cdr3_aa: CASSLGYRGLNTEAFF

cdr3_length: 13
clone_size: -
j_call: TRBJ2-2
v_call: TRBV13
d_call: -
cdr3_nt: TGTGCCAGCAGCTTAGACCGGGACGGGGAGCTGTTTTTT
cdr3_aa: CASSLDRDGELFF

cdr3_length: 16
clone_size: -
j_call: TRBJ2-5
v_call: TRBV10-3
d_call: TRBD1
cdr3_nt: TGTGCCATCAGTGAGTCGGTACAGGGGGCGTTGGAGACCCAGTACTTC
cdr3_aa: CAISESVQGALETQYF

cdr3_length: 13
clone_size: -
j_call: TRBJ1-6
v_call: TRBV5-4
d_call: -
cdr3_nt: TGTGCCAGCAGCTTGGCCGTACAGGGACCCCTCCACTTT
cdr3_aa: CASSLAVQGPLHF

cdr3_length: 13
clone_size: -
j_call: TRBJ2-3
v_call: TRBV29-1
d_call: -
cdr3_nt: TGCAGCGTTATAACAGGTGGGGGGGATACGCAGTATTTT
cdr3_aa: CSVITGGGDTQYF

cdr3_length: 13
clone_size: -
j_call: TRBJ1-2
v_call: TRBV3-1/TRBV3-2
d_call: -
cdr3_nt: TGTGCCAGCAGCCAAACAGGGTTGGATGGCTACACCTTC
cdr3_aa: CASSQTGLDGYTF

cdr3_length: 13
clone_size: -
j_call: TRBJ1-1
v_call: TRBV12-3/TRBV12-4
d_call: -
cdr3_nt: TGTGCCAGCAGAGAAAACAGGGTGGCTGAAGCTTTCTTT
cdr3_aa: CASRENRVAEAFF

cdr3_length: 15
clone_size: few
j_call: TRBJ2-2
v_call: TRBV6-5
d_call: -
cdr3_nt: TGTGCCAGCAGTTATGAGGGATTGAACACCGGGGAGCTGTTTTTT
cdr3_aa: CASSYEGLNTGELFF

cdr3_length: 14
clone_size: -
j_call: TRBJ1-4
v_call: TRBV6-5
d_call: -
cdr3_nt: TGTGCCAGCAGACCAGGGGCTGCGGGTGAAAAACTGTTTTTT
cdr3_aa: CASRPGAAGEKLFF

cdr3_length: 15
clone_size: -
j_call: TRBJ1-2
v_call: TRBV4-2
d_call: -
cdr3_nt: TGTGCCAGCAGCCACCTTTCGGGCGGGGGCGGCGGCTACACCTTC
cdr3_aa: CASSHLSGGGGGYTF

cdr3_length: 12
clone_size: -
j_call: TRBJ1-2
v_call: TRBV7-9
d_call: TRBD1
cdr3_nt: TGTGCCAGCAGGCGGGACAGCTATGGCTACACCTTC
cdr3_aa: CASRRDSYGYTF

cdr3_length: 15
clone_size: -
j_call: TRBJ1-3
v_call: TRBV3-1/TRBV3-2
d_call: TRBD1
cdr3_nt: TGTGCCAGCAGCCAAGTGGGACAGGGAGGAAACACCATATATTTT
cdr3_aa: CASSQVGQGGNTIYF

cdr3_length: 18
clone_size: -
j_call: TRBJ2-5
v_call: TRBV5-5
d_call: TRBD1
cdr3_nt: TGTGCCAGCAGCTCAACCCTCCGGGACAGGGTCCTAGGGGAGACCCAGTACTTC
cdr3_aa: CASSSTLRDRVLGETQYF